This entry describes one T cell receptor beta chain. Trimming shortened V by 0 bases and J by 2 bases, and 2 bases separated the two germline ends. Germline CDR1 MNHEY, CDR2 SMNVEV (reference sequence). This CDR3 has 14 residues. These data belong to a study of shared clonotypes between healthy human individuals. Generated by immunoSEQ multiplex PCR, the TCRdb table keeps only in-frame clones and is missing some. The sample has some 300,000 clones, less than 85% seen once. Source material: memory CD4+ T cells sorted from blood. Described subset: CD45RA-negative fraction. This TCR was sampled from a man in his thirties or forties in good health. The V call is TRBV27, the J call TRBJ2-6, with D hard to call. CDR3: CASSLSPGANVLTF. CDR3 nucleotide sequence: TGTGCCAGCAGTTTATCCCCTGGGGCCAACGTCCTGACTTTC. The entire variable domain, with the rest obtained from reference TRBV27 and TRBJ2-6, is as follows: EAQVTQNPRYLITVTGKKLTVTCSQNMNHEYMSWYRQDPGLGLRQIYYSMNVEVTDKGDVPEGYKVSRKEKRNFPLILESPSPNQTSLYFCASSLSPGANVLTFGAGSRLTVL.